The rows below give T cell receptor beta chains drawn from one sample of a study of T-cell memory formation after mild COVID-19. TCRdb passed the 5' RACE reads through MiXCR, listing each CDR3 protein once. Of 450,000 to 650,000 distinct CDR3 sequences listed, just over 20% are singletons. Sequenced input: PBMCs or a T cell subset sorted from them (not recorded which). These receptors all come from an adult woman who had mild COVID-19 (a few samples of this study predate the infection). Cell type and time point are not known. Both conserved end residues are part of each CDR3. A D gene is named only where the DNA matches it firmly. Not every row has a clone size; where given, it reads once, few, many or a size class.

d_gene	v_gene	j_gene	abundance	CDR3aa	CDR3nt
NA	TRBV12-3/TRBV12-4	TRBJ2-3	NA	CASSPGFSSTDTQYF	TGTGCCAGCAGCCCGGGATTTTCTAGCACAGATACGCAGTATTTT
NA	TRBV7-2	TRBJ2-3	few	CASSLSGPRADTQYF	TGTGCCAGCAGCCTCTCCGGGCCTCGGGCAGATACGCAGTATTTT
NA	TRBV25-1	TRBJ2-5	NA	CASSDIQGGGETQYF	TGTGCCAGCAGTGATATACAGGGAGGAGGAGAGACCCAGTACTTC
NA	TRBV12-3/TRBV12-4	TRBJ2-7	many	CASSRGYEQYF	TGTGCCAGCAGTAGGGGCTACGAGCAGTACTTC
NA	TRBV7-9	TRBJ2-1	NA	CASSPPADRRAGRGQFF	TGTGCCAGCAGCCCGCCGGCCGACAGGCGGGCAGGGCGTGGGCAGTTCTTC
NA	TRBV19	TRBJ2-7	many	CASSIGLGSHEQYF	TGTGCCAGTAGTATAGGACTAGGAAGCCACGAGCAGTACTTC
NA	TRBV6-4	TRBJ1-2	many	CATRQPGGYGYTF	TGTGCCACCCGACAGCCCGGCGGCTATGGCTACACCTTC
NA	TRBV5-5	TRBJ2-7	few	CASSLKWQGTPYEQYF	TGTGCCAGCAGCTTGAAATGGCAGGGCACCCCCTACGAGCAGTACTTC
TRBD2	TRBV29-1	TRBJ2-3	NA	CSVARGGADTQYF	TGCAGCGTTGCGCGGGGAGGGGCAGATACGCAGTATTTT
NA	TRBV20-1	TRBJ2-7	many	CSASPETYEQYF	TGCAGTGCTAGCCCCGAAACCTACGAGCAGTACTTC
NA	TRBV7-2	TRBJ2-1	few	CASSLGQIEQFF	TGTGCCAGCAGCTTAGGACAGATTGAGCAGTTCTTC
NA	TRBV7-9	TRBJ1-2	few	CASSSDQGGPLGPGYTF	TGTGCCAGCAGCTCCGATCAAGGTGGGCCCTTGGGACCTGGCTACACCTTC
NA	TRBV5-1	TRBJ2-1	few	CASSLVSRNEQFF	TGCGCCAGCAGCTTGGTCTCTCGCAATGAGCAGTTCTTC
TRBD1	TRBV20-1	TRBJ2-3	few	CSASGTGATDTQYF	TGCAGTGCTTCCGGGACAGGGGCCACAGATACGCAGTATTTT
TRBD1	TRBV5-5	TRBJ2-3	NA	CASSIAPGQVTDTQYF	TGTGCCAGCAGCATCGCGCCGGGACAGGTGACAGATACGCAGTATTTT
NA	TRBV29-1	TRBJ2-1	few	CSVDRTAYNEQFF	TGCAGCGTTGATCGGACTGCCTACAATGAGCAGTTCTTC
NA	TRBV3-1	TRBJ2-7	few	CASSLGGLFSYEQYF	TGTGCCAGCAGCCTCGGCGGGCTTTTCTCCTACGAGCAGTACTTC
NA	TRBV6-5	TRBJ1-2	few	CASSVSTGPNYGYTF	TGTGCCAGCAGTGTATCGACAGGCCCAAACTATGGCTACACCTTC
NA	TRBV5-6	TRBJ1-2	few	CASSGLHYGYTF	TGTGCCAGTTCGGGGCTGCACTATGGCTACACCTTC
TRBD1	TRBV20-1	TRBJ1-2	NA	CSARTGTGPEGYTF	TGCAGTGCTAGAACAGGGACAGGTCCTGAAGGCTACACCTTC
TRBD1	TRBV27	TRBJ1-5	NA	CASSAQGAGNQPQHF	TGTGCCAGCAGCGCACAGGGGGCTGGCAATCAGCCCCAGCATTTT
NA	TRBV9	TRBJ2-1	many	CASSVEGGQANEQFF	TGTGCCAGCAGCGTAGAAGGGGGGCAAGCGAATGAGCAGTTCTTC
NA	TRBV24-1	TRBJ2-1	few	CATSDSLGGSVNEQFF	TGTGCCACCAGTGATTCCCTGGGGGGCTCGGTGAATGAGCAGTTCTTC
NA	TRBV20-1	TRBJ1-1	NA	CSATVGVRTEAFF	TGCAGTGCCACGGTTGGGGTTCGGACTGAAGCTTTCTTT
NA	TRBV15	TRBJ2-3	NA	CATSRDPPDTQYF	TGTGCCACCAGCAGAGATCCCCCCGATACGCAGTATTTT
NA	TRBV5-1	TRBJ1-1	NA	CASSSGVTNTEAFF	TGCGCCAGCAGCTCAGGGGTAACGAACACTGAAGCTTTCTTT
TRBD2	TRBV4-1	TRBJ2-7	NA	CASSQAGTSQMYEQYF	TGCGCCAGCAGCCAAGCCGGGACTAGTCAAATGTACGAGCAGTACTTC
NA	TRBV7-8	TRBJ1-2	few	CASSPRTAQSYYGYTF	TGTGCCAGCAGCCCAAGGACGGCCCAATCCTACTATGGCTACACCTTC
NA	TRBV20-1	TRBJ1-1	NA	CSPMGGVGNTEAFF	TGCAGTCCCATGGGGGGGGTTGGGAACACTGAAGCTTTCTTT
NA	TRBV7-3	TRBJ2-7	NA	CASSLDSGAYEQYF	TGTGCCAGCAGCTTAGACAGTGGAGCCTACGAGCAGTACTTC
NA	TRBV5-1	TRBJ1-4	many	CASSLSGRTNEKLFF	TGCGCCAGCAGCCTCTCGGGAAGAACTAATGAAAAACTGTTTTTT
TRBD1	TRBV7-9	TRBJ1-4	NA	CASSPIGNRGEKLFF	TGTGCCAGCAGCCCTATCGGAAACAGGGGAGAAAAACTGTTTTTT
NA	TRBV7-8	TRBJ2-7	NA	CASSLATGLLSYEQYF	TGTGCCAGCAGCTTGGCCACAGGTTTACTCTCCTACGAGCAGTACTTC
NA	TRBV12-3/TRBV12-4	TRBJ2-4	few	CASSLGLQLAKNIQYF	TGTGCCAGCAGTTTAGGTCTACAATTAGCCAAAAACATTCAGTACTTC
TRBD2	TRBV5-5	TRBJ2-3	few	CASSLEGTSTGTQYF	TGTGCCAGCAGCTTGGAGGGGACTAGCACCGGTACGCAGTATTTT
NA	TRBV2	TRBJ2-2	many	CASNSIGGDTGELFF	TGTGCCAGCAACTCTATAGGGGGAGACACCGGGGAGCTGTTTTTT
TRBD2	TRBV5-1	TRBJ2-5	few	CASSLAGSFAGGETQYF	TGCGCCAGCAGCTTGGCCGGGAGTTTTGCGGGAGGAGAGACCCAGTACTTC
NA	TRBV2	TRBJ2-3	NA	CASSETRSTDTQYF	TGTGCCAGCAGTGAAACTCGTAGCACAGATACGCAGTATTTT
TRBD2	TRBV5-1	TRBJ2-2	many	CASSFGLAVDTGELFF	TGCGCCAGCAGCTTCGGACTAGCGGTGGACACCGGGGAGCTGTTTTTT
NA	TRBV15	TRBJ2-5	NA	CATSRAPGSSETQYF	TGTGCCACCAGCAGAGCTCCGGGATCGAGCGAGACCCAGTACTTC
NA	TRBV27	TRBJ2-3	NA	CASSSHRTDTQYF	TGTGCCAGCAGTTCGCATCGCACAGATACGCAGTATTTT
NA	TRBV7-8	TRBJ2-2	once	CASSGKRNTGELFF	TGTGCCAGCAGCGGGAAGCGGAACACCGGGGAGCTGTTTTTT
NA	TRBV5-1	TRBJ1-1	few	CASSKNRGRGIGEAFF	TGCGCCAGCAGTAAAAACCGGGGACGGGGGATTGGTGAAGCTTTCTTT
TRBD2	TRBV12-3/TRBV12-4	TRBJ2-1	NA	CASSLDQWGGTDQHNEQFF	TGTGCCAGCAGTTTAGATCAATGGGGAGGGACGGATCAACACAATGAGCAGTTCTTC
NA	TRBV7-2	TRBJ2-1	few	CASRIGREYGEQFF	TGTGCCAGCAGGATAGGGCGGGAATATGGTGAGCAGTTCTTC
NA	TRBV3-1	TRBJ2-5	many	CASSPLDPQLYF	TGTGCCAGCAGCCCCCTCGACCCGCAATTGTACTTC
TRBD1	TRBV20-1	TRBJ1-6	NA	CSARDRGLGFSPLHF	TGCAGTGCTAGAGACAGGGGGCTCGGTTTTTCACCCCTCCACTTT
NA	TRBV10-3	TRBJ2-7	few	CAISGGEKSYEQYF	TGTGCCATCAGTGGGGGGGAGAAATCCTACGAGCAGTACTTC
TRBD1	TRBV5-1	TRBJ1-1	few	CASKGTENTEAFF	TGCGCCAGCAAAGGGACAGAGAACACTGAAGCTTTCTTT
NA	TRBV9	TRBJ1-1	NA	CASSVGSHTEAFF	TGTGCCAGCAGCGTAGGGAGTCACACTGAAGCTTTCTTT